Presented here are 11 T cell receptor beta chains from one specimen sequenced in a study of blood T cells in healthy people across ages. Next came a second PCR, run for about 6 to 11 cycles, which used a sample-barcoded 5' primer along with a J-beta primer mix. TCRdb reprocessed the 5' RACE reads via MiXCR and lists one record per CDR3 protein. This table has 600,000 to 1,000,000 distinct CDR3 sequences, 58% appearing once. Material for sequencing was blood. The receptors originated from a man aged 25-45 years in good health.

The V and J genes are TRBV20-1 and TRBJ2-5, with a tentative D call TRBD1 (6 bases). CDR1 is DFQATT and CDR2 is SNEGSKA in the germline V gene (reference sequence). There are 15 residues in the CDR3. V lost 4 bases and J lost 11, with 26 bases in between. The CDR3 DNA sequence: TGCAGTGCTACCCCCGGACAGAGCGCACACAATGAGCAGTACTTC. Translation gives CSATPGQSAHNEQYF.

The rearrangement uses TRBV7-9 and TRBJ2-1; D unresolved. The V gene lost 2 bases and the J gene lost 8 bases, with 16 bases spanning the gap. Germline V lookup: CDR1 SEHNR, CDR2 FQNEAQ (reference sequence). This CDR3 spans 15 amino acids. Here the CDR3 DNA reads TGTGCCAGCAGCTTATGGAGTCCCGAAACGCATGAGCAGTTCTTC. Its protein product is CASSLWSPETHEQFF. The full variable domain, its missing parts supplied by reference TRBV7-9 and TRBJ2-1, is DTGVSQNPRHKITKRGQNVTFRCDPISEHNRLYWYRQTLGQGPEFLTYFQNEAQLEKSRLLSDRFSAERPKGSFSTLEIQRTEQGDSAMYLCASSLWSPETHEQFFGPGTRLTVL.

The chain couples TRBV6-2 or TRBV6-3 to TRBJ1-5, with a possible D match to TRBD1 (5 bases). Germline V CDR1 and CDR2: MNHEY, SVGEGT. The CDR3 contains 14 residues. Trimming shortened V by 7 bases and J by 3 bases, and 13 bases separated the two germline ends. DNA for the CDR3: TGTGCCAGCACCAAAGCCAGGGACAATCAGCCCCAGCATTTT. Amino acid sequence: CASTKARDNQPQHF.

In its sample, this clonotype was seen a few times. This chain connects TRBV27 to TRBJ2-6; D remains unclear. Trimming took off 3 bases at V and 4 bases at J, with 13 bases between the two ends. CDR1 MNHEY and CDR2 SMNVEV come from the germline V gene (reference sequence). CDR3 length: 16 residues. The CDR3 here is CASSFLVGTGANVLTF. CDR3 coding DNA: TGTGCCAGCAGTTTTTTGGTAGGAACCGGGGCCAACGTCCTGACTTTC. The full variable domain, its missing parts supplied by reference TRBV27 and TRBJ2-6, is EAQVTQNPRYLITVTGKKLTVTCSQNMNHEYMSWYRQDPGLGLRQIYYSMNVEVTDKGDVPEGYKVSRKEKRNFPLILESPSPNQTSLYFCASSFLVGTGANVLTFGAGSRLTVL.

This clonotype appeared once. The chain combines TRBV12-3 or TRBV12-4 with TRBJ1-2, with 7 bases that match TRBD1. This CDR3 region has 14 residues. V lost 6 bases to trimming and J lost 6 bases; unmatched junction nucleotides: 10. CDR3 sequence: CASRESRDSHGYTF. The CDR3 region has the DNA TGTGCCAGCAGAGAGTCCCGGGACAGTCATGGCTACACCTTC.

The CDR3 protein is CASSLNREYGYTF. For the CDR3, the DNA is TGTGCCAGCAGTTTAAACAGGGAGTATGGCTACACCTTC. The chain combines TRBV28 with TRBJ1-2; D perhaps matches TRBD1 (6 bases). Germline CDR1 and CDR2: MDHEN and SYDVKM. This CDR3 has 13 residues. Trimming stripped 2 bases from V and 5 bases from J, with 9 bases between.

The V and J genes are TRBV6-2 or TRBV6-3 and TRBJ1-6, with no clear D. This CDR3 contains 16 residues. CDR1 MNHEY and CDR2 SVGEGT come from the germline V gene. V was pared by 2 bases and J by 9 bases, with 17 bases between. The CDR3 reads CASSYRTVPGTSPLHF. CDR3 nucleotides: TGTGCCAGCAGTTACCGAACCGTCCCAGGTACTTCACCCCTCCACTTT.

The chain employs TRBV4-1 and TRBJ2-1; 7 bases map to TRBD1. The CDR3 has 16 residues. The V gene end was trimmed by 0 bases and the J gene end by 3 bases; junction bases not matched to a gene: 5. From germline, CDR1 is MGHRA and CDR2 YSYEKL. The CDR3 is CASSQDTGQFYNEQFF. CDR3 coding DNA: TGCGCCAGCAGCCAAGATACGGGACAGTTCTACAATGAGCAGTTCTTC.

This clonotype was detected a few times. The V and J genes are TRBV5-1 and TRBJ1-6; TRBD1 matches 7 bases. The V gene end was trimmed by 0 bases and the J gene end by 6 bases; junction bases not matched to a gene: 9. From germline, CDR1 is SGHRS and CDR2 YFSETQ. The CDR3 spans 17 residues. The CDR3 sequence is CASSLVRGKASNSPLHF. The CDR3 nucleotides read TGCGCCAGCAGCTTGGTCAGGGGGAAGGCTTCTAATTCACCCCTCCACTTT.

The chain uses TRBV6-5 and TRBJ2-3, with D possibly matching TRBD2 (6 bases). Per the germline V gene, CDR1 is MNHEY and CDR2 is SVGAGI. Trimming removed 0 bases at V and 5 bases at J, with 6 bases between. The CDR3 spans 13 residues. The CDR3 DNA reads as TGTGCCAGCAGTTACTCAGCGGGAGATACGCAGTATTTT. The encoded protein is CASSYSAGDTQYF.

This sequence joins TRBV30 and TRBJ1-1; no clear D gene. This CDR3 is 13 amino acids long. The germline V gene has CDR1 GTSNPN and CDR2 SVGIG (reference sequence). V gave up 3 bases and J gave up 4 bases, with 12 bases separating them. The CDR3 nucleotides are TGTGCCTGGAGCCAGGATAGGATCACTGAAGCTTTCTTT. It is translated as CAWSQDRITEAFF. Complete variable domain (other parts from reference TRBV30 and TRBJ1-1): SQTIHQWPATLVQPVGSPLSLECTVEGTSNPNLYWYRQAAGRGLQLLFYSVGIGQISSEVPQNLSASRPQDRQFILSSKKLLLSDSGFYLCAWSQDRITEAFFGQGTRLTVV.